This T cell receptor (beta chain) was sequenced during a study of T cells after yellow fever vaccination. Study background: Some fractions had low cell numbers, and these were prepared with SMART-Seq v4 Ultra Low Input.

Germline CDR1 and CDR2: KGHSH and LQKENI. Losses at the gene ends were 6 bases for V and 9 bases for J; bases not matched to a gene: 3. This CDR3 region has 11 residues. This clonotype was found a few times. TCRdb redid the calling of the 5' RACE reads with MiXCR, one entry per CDR3 protein. The sample includes 500,000 to 650,000 distinct CDR3 sequences, 10% to 15% of them seen just once. The specimen was PBMCs, collected on the day of the yellow fever booster vaccination. The chain combines TRBV18 with TRBJ1-1; TRBD1 aligns across 8 bases. The clonotype comes from a man younger than 40 who received the YFV17D yellow fever vaccine. The CDR3 region has the DNA TGTGCCAGCTCGGCAGGGGGCAAAGCTTTCTTT. This translates into CASSAGGKAFF.